This is a list of T cell receptor beta chains from one sample in a study of blood T cell repertoires in COVID-19. Only in-frame clones appear in the TCRdb table, and some are missing; sequencing was by immunoSEQ multiplex PCR. The sample gives hundreds of thousands of clones, approximately 84% of which show up once; approximately 1% is in the top ten. The specimen was PBMCs or T cells enriched from blood (not recorded which). Receptor source: a woman in her 30s who had recovered from COVID-19. CDR3s include the opening cysteine and the closing phenylalanine or tryptophan. The D gene is left open where the match is weak. Not every row has a clone size; where given, it reads once, few, many or a size class.

clone size: few; CDR3 length: 17; V gene: TRBV7-2; J gene: TRBJ1-6; D gene: -; CDR3 DNA: TGTGCCAGCAGCTTAGCGCTACCGAGCTCCTATAATTCACCCCTCCACTTT; CDR3 protein: CASSLALPSSYNSPLHF
clone size: -; CDR3 length: 16; V gene: TRBV5-6; J gene: TRBJ2-7; D gene: -; CDR3 DNA: TGTGCCAGCAGCATTCACGGACAGACCATCTCCTACGAGCAGTACTTC; CDR3 protein: CASSIHGQTISYEQYF
clone size: -; CDR3 length: 14; V gene: TRBV11-2; J gene: TRBJ2-7; D gene: -; CDR3 DNA: TGTGCCAGCAGCTTATCCACCGGCCGGGAGGAGCAGTACTTC; CDR3 protein: CASSLSTGREEQYF
clone size: -; CDR3 length: 15; V gene: TRBV15; J gene: TRBJ2-7; D gene: -; CDR3 DNA: TGTGCCACCAGCAGAGAGGTCAGGGGAGGGTACGAGCAGTACTTC; CDR3 protein: CATSREVRGGYEQYF
clone size: -; CDR3 length: 13; V gene: TRBV5-5; J gene: TRBJ2-2; D gene: -; CDR3 DNA: TGTGCCAGCAGTTATATGAACACCGGGGAGCTGTTTTTT; CDR3 protein: CASSYMNTGELFF
clone size: few; CDR3 length: 10; V gene: TRBV28; J gene: TRBJ2-2; D gene: -; CDR3 DNA: TGTGCCACATCCACCGGGGAGCTGTTTTTT; CDR3 protein: CATSTGELFF
clone size: once; CDR3 length: 15; V gene: TRBV29-1; J gene: TRBJ2-1; D gene: -; CDR3 DNA: TGCAGCGCCTTCAACACAGGGCTATCCTACAATGAGCAGTTCTTC; CDR3 protein: CSAFNTGLSYNEQFF
clone size: -; CDR3 length: 14; V gene: TRBV29-1; J gene: TRBJ1-1; D gene: TRBD1; CDR3 DNA: TGCAGCGGTACAGGGGGTAGGGGGAACACTGAAGCTTTCTTT; CDR3 protein: CSGTGGRGNTEAFF
clone size: -; CDR3 length: 13; V gene: TRBV6-4; J gene: TRBJ1-2; D gene: -; CDR3 DNA: TGTGCCCGGTTCGGTTTGTGTGGCTATGGCTACACCTTC; CDR3 protein: CARFGLCGYGYTF
clone size: -; CDR3 length: 15; V gene: TRBV15; J gene: TRBJ1-1; D gene: -; CDR3 DNA: TGTGCCATGCCTGGGCTGGGCAGGGTTACGCGTGAAGCTTTCTTT; CDR3 protein: CAMPGLGRVTREAFF
clone size: -; CDR3 length: 14; V gene: TRBV20-1; J gene: TRBJ2-1; D gene: TRBD2; CDR3 DNA: TGCAGTGCTAGTGAGAGGACTAGCGACAATGAGCAGTTCTTC; CDR3 protein: CSASERTSDNEQFF
clone size: -; CDR3 length: 14; V gene: TRBV6-1; J gene: TRBJ2-7; D gene: -; CDR3 DNA: TGTGCCAGCAGTGAAGGGGTGGGGGGCTACGAGCAGTACTTC; CDR3 protein: CASSEGVGGYEQYF
clone size: once; CDR3 length: 16; V gene: TRBV11-3; J gene: TRBJ2-1; D gene: TRBD2; CDR3 DNA: TGTGCCAGCAGCGAAACTAGCGGGGGTGCCTACAATGAGCAGTTCTTC; CDR3 protein: CASSETSGGAYNEQFF
clone size: -; CDR3 length: 14; V gene: TRBV18; J gene: TRBJ1-3; D gene: -; CDR3 DNA: TGTGCCAGCTCACCCGAGGGTACTGGAAACACCATATATTTT; CDR3 protein: CASSPEGTGNTIYF
clone size: -; CDR3 length: 14; V gene: TRBV6-5; J gene: TRBJ2-7; D gene: TRBD2; CDR3 DNA: TGTGCCAGCAGCGTTAGCGGGGGTGGCTACGAGCAGTACTTC; CDR3 protein: CASSVSGGGYEQYF
clone size: -; CDR3 length: 12; V gene: TRBV25-1; J gene: TRBJ2-7; D gene: -; CDR3 DNA: TGTGCCAGCAGAAAAGAAGGAGAAGTCGGGTACTTC; CDR3 protein: CASRKEGEVGYF
clone size: -; CDR3 length: 17; V gene: TRBV6-4; J gene: TRBJ2-3; D gene: TRBD1; CDR3 DNA: TGTGCCAGCAGTGATCACGGGGACAGGGTTGGCCCAGATACGCAGTATTTT; CDR3 protein: CASSDHGDRVGPDTQYF
clone size: -; CDR3 length: 17; V gene: TRBV3-1/TRBV3-2; J gene: TRBJ2-1; D gene: TRBD2; CDR3 DNA: TGTGCCAGCAGCCAAGATCGGCTAGCGGGGTCTTACAATGAGCAGTTCTTC; CDR3 protein: CASSQDRLAGSYNEQFF
clone size: once; CDR3 length: 11; V gene: TRBV2; J gene: TRBJ1-1; D gene: -; CDR3 DNA: -; CDR3 protein: CASRVGQGTFF
clone size: -; CDR3 length: 14; V gene: TRBV14; J gene: TRBJ2-1; D gene: TRBD2; CDR3 DNA: TGTGCCAGCAGCCTGGGACTAGCCCTCAATGAGCAGTTCTTC; CDR3 protein: CASSLGLALNEQFF
clone size: -; CDR3 length: 15; V gene: TRBV28; J gene: TRBJ1-3; D gene: -; CDR3 DNA: TGTGCCAGCAGTTTAAGTAGGGACACTGGAAACACCATATATTTT; CDR3 protein: CASSLSRDTGNTIYF
clone size: -; CDR3 length: 14; V gene: TRBV10-1; J gene: TRBJ2-7; D gene: -; CDR3 DNA: TGCGCCAGCAGTGTAGGGGCGAGGGGGTACGAGCAGTACTTC; CDR3 protein: CASSVGARGYEQYF
clone size: -; CDR3 length: 14; V gene: TRBV6-1; J gene: TRBJ2-1; D gene: -; CDR3 DNA: TGTGCCAGCAGTGAACAGGGGTCCTACAATGAGCAGTTCTTC; CDR3 protein: CASSEQGSYNEQFF
clone size: -; CDR3 length: 13; V gene: TRBV13; J gene: TRBJ1-1; D gene: -; CDR3 DNA: TGTGCCAGCAGCGCGAGCATGAACACTGAAGCTTTCTTT; CDR3 protein: CASSASMNTEAFF
clone size: few; CDR3 length: 15; V gene: TRBV6-4; J gene: TRBJ2-3; D gene: TRBD2; CDR3 DNA: TGTGCCAGCAGTGCTAGCGGGGGGGGCACAGATACGCAGTATTTT; CDR3 protein: CASSASGGGTDTQYF
clone size: -; CDR3 length: 15; V gene: TRBV27; J gene: TRBJ1-4; D gene: -; CDR3 DNA: TGTGCCAGCAAACCCTCCAGTGCAACTAATGAAAAACTGTTTTTT; CDR3 protein: CASKPSSATNEKLFF
clone size: -; CDR3 length: 15; V gene: TRBV29-1; J gene: TRBJ2-2; D gene: TRBD2; CDR3 DNA: TGCAGCGTTACCAAGACTAGCGGGGGGGCCGGGGAGCTGTTTTTT; CDR3 protein: CSVTKTSGGAGELFF
clone size: -; CDR3 length: 20; V gene: TRBV15; J gene: TRBJ2-6; D gene: -; CDR3 DNA: TGTGCCACCAGCAGTCAATACCTCGAGACAGACCACTCTGGGGCCAACGTCCTGACTTTC; CDR3 protein: CATSSQYLETDHSGANVLTF
clone size: -; CDR3 length: 14; V gene: TRBV30; J gene: TRBJ1-3; D gene: TRBD1; CDR3 DNA: TGTGCCTGGACCTGGACAGGGAAGGGAAACACCATATATTTT; CDR3 protein: CAWTWTGKGNTIYF
clone size: once; CDR3 length: 12; V gene: TRBV28; J gene: TRBJ1-2; D gene: -; CDR3 DNA: TGTGCCACCCCGGGGAAAATCTATGGCTACACCTTC; CDR3 protein: CATPGKIYGYTF
clone size: -; CDR3 length: 15; V gene: TRBV7-2; J gene: TRBJ2-7; D gene: TRBD2; CDR3 DNA: TGTGCCAGCAGCTTACTAGCGGGGGGGCCCTACGAGCAGTACTTC; CDR3 protein: CASSLLAGGPYEQYF
clone size: -; CDR3 length: 12; V gene: TRBV2; J gene: TRBJ2-1; D gene: TRBD1; CDR3 DNA: TGTGCCAGCAGTGAATTTCCAGGGGGTATGTTCTTC; CDR3 protein: CASSEFPGGMFF
clone size: -; CDR3 length: 18; V gene: TRBV7-9; J gene: TRBJ2-7; D gene: TRBD2; CDR3 DNA: TGTGCCAGCAGCTTAGTCCTAGCGGGGGGGCTACTGACCCACGAGCAGTACTTC; CDR3 protein: CASSLVLAGGLLTHEQYF
clone size: -; CDR3 length: 13; V gene: TRBV29-1; J gene: TRBJ1-2; D gene: TRBD1; CDR3 DNA: TGCAGCGCCCGACAGGGAACTAACTATGGCTACACCTTC; CDR3 protein: CSARQGTNYGYTF
clone size: few; CDR3 length: 13; V gene: TRBV2; J gene: TRBJ2-2; D gene: TRBD1; CDR3 DNA: TGTGCCAGCAGGACAGGGGGTACCGGGGAGCTGTTTTTT; CDR3 protein: CASRTGGTGELFF
clone size: -; CDR3 length: 13; V gene: TRBV6-5; J gene: TRBJ1-2; D gene: -; CDR3 DNA: TGTGCCAGCAGTTCAGGGGACGGCTATGGCTACACCTTC; CDR3 protein: CASSSGDGYGYTF
clone size: -; CDR3 length: 15; V gene: TRBV9; J gene: TRBJ2-1; D gene: -; CDR3 DNA: TGTGCCAGCAGCCCATCAGGCCTCCCCTACGGTGAGCAGTTCTTC; CDR3 protein: CASSPSGLPYGEQFF
clone size: -; CDR3 length: 16; V gene: TRBV5-1; J gene: TRBJ2-3; D gene: TRBD1; CDR3 DNA: TGCGCCAGCAGCTTGTTGACAGGGGGCTATGCAGATACGCAGTATTTT; CDR3 protein: CASSLLTGGYADTQYF
clone size: once; CDR3 length: 15; V gene: TRBV6-5; J gene: TRBJ2-1; D gene: -; CDR3 DNA: TGTGCCAGCAGTTACCCAGGACTTGCATACAATGAGCAGTTCTTC; CDR3 protein: CASSYPGLAYNEQFF
clone size: -; CDR3 length: 14; V gene: TRBV6-4; J gene: TRBJ2-3; D gene: TRBD1; CDR3 DNA: TGTGCCAGCAGTGAACAGGGGGAGACAGATACGCAGTATTTT; CDR3 protein: CASSEQGETDTQYF
clone size: -; CDR3 length: 15; V gene: TRBV30; J gene: TRBJ2-3; D gene: TRBD2; CDR3 DNA: TGTGCCTGGAGCCGCGGGGGTCTCGGGACAGATACGCAGTATTTT; CDR3 protein: CAWSRGGLGTDTQYF